The source of this TCR beta chain is a study of CXCR3-negative and CXCR3-positive naive CD8 T cells. In preparing the TRB cDNA libraries, 5' RACE with UMI labels was used. TCRdb reworked the 5' RACE reads into one entry per CDR3 protein, no DNA. The sample is made up of approximately 98,000 distinct CDR3 sequences, and the top ten hold about 1.1% of it. A word on this clonotype: Its target is not known.

Study observations and caveats: CXCR3-expressing naive cells carried TRB CDR3s more hydrophobic than those of CXCR3-negative naive cells.

The specimen sequenced was naive CXCR3+ CD8+ T cells from blood. The subset was: CD45RO-CCR7+CD27+CD95- naive CD8+ T cells expressing CXCR3 (TNR3+). The receptor was isolated from a human donor in good health. Some clones in this sample may be carry-over from other donors' samples.

This CDR3 is CASSLRFEELFF. This chain links TRBV28 with TRBJ2-2. Germline V lookup: CDR1 MDHEN, CDR2 SYDVKM. The CDR3 sequence is 12 residues long.